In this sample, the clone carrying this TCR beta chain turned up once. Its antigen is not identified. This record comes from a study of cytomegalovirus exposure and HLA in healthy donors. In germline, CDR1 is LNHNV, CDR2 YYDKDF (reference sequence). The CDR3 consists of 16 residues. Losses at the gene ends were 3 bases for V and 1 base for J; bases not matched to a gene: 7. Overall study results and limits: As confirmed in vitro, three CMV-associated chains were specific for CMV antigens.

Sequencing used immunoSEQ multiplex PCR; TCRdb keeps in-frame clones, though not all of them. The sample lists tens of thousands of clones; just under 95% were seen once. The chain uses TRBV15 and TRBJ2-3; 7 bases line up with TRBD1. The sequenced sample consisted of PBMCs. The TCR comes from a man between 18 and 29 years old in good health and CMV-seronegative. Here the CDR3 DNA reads TGTGCCACCAGCAGTGGCCCCGGGACAGGCACAGATACGCAGTATTTT. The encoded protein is CATSSGPGTGTDTQYF.